This T cell receptor (beta chain) was profiled in a study of cytomegalovirus exposure and HLA in healthy donors. Study-level information: Earlier results showed approximately 120 million unique TCR beta sequences derived from roughly 180 million T cells. Study-wide results and limits: Across donors, presence/absence analyses took sequencing depth to be roughly uniform. Some TCR beta chains (roughly 150 of them) were listed as cytomegalovirus-associated.

Germline V gene sequence: CDR1 LGHNA, CDR2 YNFKEQ. The CDR3 length is 17 residues. As for this clone: Its antigen is unknown.

The PCR employed 60 Vbeta primers together with 13 Jbeta primers. How the authors handled the data: Unique TCR beta chains numbered about 79 million in a later analysis, with about 11 million shared. Clones were sequenced by immunoSEQ multiplex PCR, and TCRdb holds only the in-frame ones, with some missing. That table gives V, J and clone size, and the DNA gave D and trimming. The data contain some 100,000 clones, around 79% of them singletons. This TCR was sampled from a woman aged 40-49 years in good health and CMV-seronegative. What was sequenced was PBMCs. The chain carries TRBV4-2 and TRBJ2-5, with 10 bases matching TRBD2. The J call could be wrong; TRBJ2-7 is a better fit for the DNA end. The CDR3 DNA reads as TGTGCCAGCAGCGGAGGGTCCTCTAGCGGGAGCTTCCACGAGCAGTACTTC. Translation: CASSGGSSSGSFHEQYF.